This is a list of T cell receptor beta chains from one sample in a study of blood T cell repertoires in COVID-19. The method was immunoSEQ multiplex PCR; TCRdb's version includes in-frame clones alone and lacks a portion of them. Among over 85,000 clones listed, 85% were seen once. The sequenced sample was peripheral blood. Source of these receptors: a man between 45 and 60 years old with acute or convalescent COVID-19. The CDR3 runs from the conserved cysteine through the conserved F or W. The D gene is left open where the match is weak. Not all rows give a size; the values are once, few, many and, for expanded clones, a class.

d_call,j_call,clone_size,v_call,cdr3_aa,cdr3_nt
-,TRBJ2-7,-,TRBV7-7,CASSLDSGHSYEQYF,TGTGCCAGCAGCTTAGACAGCGGGCACTCCTACGAGCAGTACTTC
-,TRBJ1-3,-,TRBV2,CASRQGLGNTIYF,TGTGCCAGCAGACAGGGATTAGGAAACACCATATATTTT
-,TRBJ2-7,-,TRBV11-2,CASSLAGTPGEQYF,TGTGCCAGCAGCTTAGCCGGGACTCCCGGCGAGCAGTACTTC
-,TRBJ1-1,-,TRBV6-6,CASRQPEGLEAFF,TGTGCCAGCAGACAGCCGGAAGGCCTTGAAGCTTTCTTT
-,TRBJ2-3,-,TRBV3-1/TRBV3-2,CASSQEKGHPTDTQYF,TGTGCCAGCAGCCAAGAAAAGGGGCACCCCACAGATACGCAGTATTTT
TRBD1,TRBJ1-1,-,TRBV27,CASSLTADRGITVNTEAFF,TGTGCCAGCAGTTTAACGGCGGACAGGGGGATAACGGTGAACACTGAAGCTTTCTTT
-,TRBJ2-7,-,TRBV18,CASSPPLSANRDSHYEQYF,TGTGCCAGCTCACCACCGCTGTCAGCCAACCGGGACTCCCACTACGAGCAGTACTTC
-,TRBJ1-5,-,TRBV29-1,CSVISRGQADQPQHF,TGCAGCGTTATCAGCAGGGGACAAGCAGATCAGCCCCAGCATTTT
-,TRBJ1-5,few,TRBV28,CASTILNQPQHF,TGTGCCAGCACTATATTAAATCAGCCCCAGCATTTT
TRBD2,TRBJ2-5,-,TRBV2,CASSDASGGGETQYF,TGTGCCAGCAGTGACGCCAGCGGGGGCGGCGAGACCCAGTACTTC
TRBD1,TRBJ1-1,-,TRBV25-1,CASGTGRGSTEAFF,TGTGCCAGCGGGACAGGACGGGGTAGCACTGAAGCTTTCTTT